Shown below are 16 T cell receptor beta chains from a single sample sequenced in a study of blood T cell repertoires in COVID-19. The table came from immunoSEQ multiplex PCR; TCRdb's copy has only in-frame clones and leaves some out. Among about 350,000 clones listed, roughly 89% were seen once. Source material: peripheral blood. The receptors here all came from a man between 25 and 39 years old with COVID-19, enrolled during active disease.

The chain has TRBV7-8 and TRBJ2-7, with D maybe TRBD1 (6 bases). CDR3 length equals 15 residues. Germline loops: CDR1 SGHVS, CDR2 FQNEAQ. The V end was cut by 5 bases, the J end by 6 bases, with 20 bases between. For the CDR3, the DNA is TGTGCCAGCAGCCCCGGGACACTTGCCCGGGCCGAGCAGTACTTC. This sequence encodes CASSPGTLARAEQYF.

This clone was counted a single time. V gene TRBV7-2 combines with J gene TRBJ2-1; a weak D match, TRBD1 (5 bases). This CDR3 has 14 amino acids. Trimming left V 2 bases short and J 3 bases short, with 8 bases between. Germline V gene sequence: CDR1 SGHTA, CDR2 FQGNSA. The DNA of the CDR3 is TGTGCCAGCAGCTTAAGGGGCGGCTACAATGAGCAGTTCTTC. Amino acids: CASSLRGGYNEQFF.

The table lists this clone with a count of one. This sequence joins TRBV5-1 and TRBJ2-7, with 7 bases matching TRBD1. V lost 0 bases, J lost 4 bases, and 7 bases stayed unmatched. Germline V gene sequence: CDR1 SGHRS, CDR2 YFSETQ. This CDR3 spans 15 amino acids. Written as DNA, the CDR3 is TGCGCCAGCAGCTTGGAGGGGACAGCGGCATACGAGCAGTACTTC. Protein sequence: CASSLEGTAAYEQYF.

This sequence joins TRBV7-9 and TRBJ2-5; 11 bases line up with TRBD2. The V gene's germline CDR1 is SEHNR and CDR2 FQNEAQ (reference sequence). The CDR3 totals 17 residues. Unmatched junction bases numbered 10, after V lost 0 bases and J lost 7 bases. The chain's CDR3 is CASSLASGGARIWTQYF. In DNA form, the CDR3 reads TGTGCCAGCAGCTTAGCTAGCGGGGGGGCCCGGATTTGGACCCAGTACTTC.

The V and J genes are TRBV30 and TRBJ2-7, with D possibly matching TRBD2 (5 bases). V was pared by 2 bases and J by 3 bases, with 8 bases between. Germline V gene data show CDR1 as GTSNPN and CDR2 as SVGIG (reference sequence). This CDR3 comprises 12 residues. This chain's CDR3 is CAWSRSGYEQYF. DNA of the CDR3: TGTGCCTGGAGTCGGAGCGGCTACGAGCAGTACTTC.

The chain carries TRBV5-1 and TRBJ1-1; the D gene is possibly TRBD1 (6 bases). CDR3 length: 13 amino acids. Germline-derived CDR1 and CDR2 are SGHRS and YFSETQ. Trimming pared 9 bases from V and 7 bases from J, leaving 19 bases between. This chain's CDR3 is CATSEGGPSEAFF. The CDR3 region has the DNA TGCGCCACCTCCGAGGGGGGGCCTAGTGAAGCTTTCTTT.

On this clone: Mismatch with germline at one junction end may stem from a read error. The rearrangement links TRBV7-8 to TRBJ2-7; D is possibly TRBD1 (5 bases). This CDR3 spans 16 amino acids. Germline CDR1 is SGHVS and CDR2 is FQNEAQ. The CDR3, as DNA: TGTGCCAGCAGCTTAGCGACCGTAGGACATTCAAGCGTGTGGAACTTC. It encodes CASSLATVGHSSVWNF.

The rearrangement joins TRBV11-2 to TRBJ2-5; tentative D call: TRBD2 (5 bases). V was cut by 5 bases and J by 3 bases, with 16 bases left in between. This CDR3 has 15 amino acids. The germline V gene encodes CDR1 SGHAT and CDR2 FQNNGV. CDR3 in amino acids: CASSPEELGEETQYF. CDR3 nucleotides: TGTGCCAGCAGCCCAGAGGAACTAGGAGAAGAGACCCAGTACTTC.

This clone was picked up one time. At one end, the junction sequence differs from germline, possibly due to a read error. V and J are TRBV9 and TRBJ2-5; tentatively, D is TRBD2 (7 bases). This CDR3 comprises 17 residues. Germline assignment: CDR1 SGDLS and CDR2 YYNGEE. As DNA, the CDR3 is TGTGCCCGCAGCGAGAGGGGAGAGGGGGGGCGGTCAGAGACCCAGTACTTC. This sequence encodes CARSERGEGGRSETQYF.

The chain combines TRBV6-2 or TRBV6-3 with TRBJ1-1; tentatively, D is TRBD1 (6 bases). The CDR3 runs 18 residues. CDR1 MNHEY and CDR2 SVGEGT come from the germline V gene. Trimming removed 0 bases from V and 4 bases from J, with 21 bases in between. The CDR3 DNA reads TGTGCCAGCAGTTACTCGATATACAGGGAAGTAATGGCCACTGAAGCTTTCTTT. It codes for CASSYSIYREVMATEAFF.

The J gene is TRBJ1-1, the V gene TRBV15, with 9 bases that match TRBD1. CDR1 LNHNV and CDR2 YYDKDF come from the germline V gene (reference sequence). The V and J ends lost 5 bases and 5 bases, in that order; junction bases with no gene match: 3. The CDR3 has 13 amino acids. The CDR3 nucleotides are TGTGCCACCAGCTGGACAGGGGCTACTGAAGCTTTCTTT. It translates to CATSWTGATEAFF.

The V call is TRBV18, the J call TRBJ2-4; D may be TRBD2 (5 bases). Germline V gives CDR1 KGHSH, CDR2 LQKENI. The ends were cut back, 2 bases at V and 0 bases at J, with 8 bases in the middle. The CDR3 is 15 residues long. The CDR3 nucleotides read TGTGCCAGCTCACCAGTCGGGGTAGCCAAAAACATTCAGTACTTC. This encodes CASSPVGVAKNIQYF. Drawing the rest from reference TRBV18 and TRBJ2-4, the complete variable domain is NAGVMQNPRHLVRRRGQEARLRCSPMKGHSHVYWYRQLPEEGLKFMVYLQKENIIDESGMPKERFSAEFPKEGPSILRIQQVVRGDSAAYFCASSPVGVAKNIQYFGAGTRLSVL.

The chain carries TRBV29-1 and TRBJ1-3; the D gene is possibly TRBD1 (5 bases). The germline CDR1 and CDR2 sequences are SQVTM and ANQGSEA. V lost 1 base and J 4 bases, leaving 8 bases between the germline ends. This CDR3 region has 13 residues. For the CDR3, the DNA is TGCAGCGTTGAAGGGGGCCGAGGAAACACCATATATTTT. Translating gives CSVEGGRGNTIYF.

The V and J genes are TRBV5-4 and TRBJ1-2, with D possibly being TRBD1 (5 bases). The length of the CDR3 is 15 residues. Germline lookup yields CDR1 SGHNT and CDR2 YYREEE (reference sequence). With 3 bases removed from V and 2 bases from J, the gap between germline ends came to 14 bases. The CDR3 DNA reads TGTGCCAGCAGCTCCGCCTCAACAGGAAACTATGGCTACACCTTC. The encoded protein is CASSSASTGNYGYTF.

The V gene is TRBV19, the J gene TRBJ1-1; tentative D call: TRBD1 (5 bases). V dropped 1 base and J dropped 1 base, with 13 bases sitting between them. CDR3 length equals 16 residues. CDR1 and CDR2 (germline): LNHDA, SQIVND (reference sequence). CDR3: CASSIGGIRGNTEAFF. In DNA, the CDR3 is TGTGCCAGTAGTATAGGCGGAATTAGGGGGAACACTGAAGCTTTCTTT. Full variable domain (remainder filled in from reference TRBV19 and TRBJ1-1): DGGITQSPKYLFRKEGQNVTLSCEQNLNHDAMYWYRQDPGQGLRLIYYSQIVNDFQKGDIAEGYSVSREKKESFPLTVTSAQKNPTAFYLCASSIGGIRGNTEAFFGQGTRLTVV.

This CDR3 reads CASSPGNEQFF. CDR3 DNA sequence: TGTGCCAGTTCCCCCGGGAATGAGCAGTTCTTC. This sequence joins TRBV12-3 or TRBV12-4 and TRBJ2-1; D is undetermined. The CDR3 has 11 residues. The V gene lost 9 bases and the J gene lost 7 bases, with 10 bases spanning the gap.